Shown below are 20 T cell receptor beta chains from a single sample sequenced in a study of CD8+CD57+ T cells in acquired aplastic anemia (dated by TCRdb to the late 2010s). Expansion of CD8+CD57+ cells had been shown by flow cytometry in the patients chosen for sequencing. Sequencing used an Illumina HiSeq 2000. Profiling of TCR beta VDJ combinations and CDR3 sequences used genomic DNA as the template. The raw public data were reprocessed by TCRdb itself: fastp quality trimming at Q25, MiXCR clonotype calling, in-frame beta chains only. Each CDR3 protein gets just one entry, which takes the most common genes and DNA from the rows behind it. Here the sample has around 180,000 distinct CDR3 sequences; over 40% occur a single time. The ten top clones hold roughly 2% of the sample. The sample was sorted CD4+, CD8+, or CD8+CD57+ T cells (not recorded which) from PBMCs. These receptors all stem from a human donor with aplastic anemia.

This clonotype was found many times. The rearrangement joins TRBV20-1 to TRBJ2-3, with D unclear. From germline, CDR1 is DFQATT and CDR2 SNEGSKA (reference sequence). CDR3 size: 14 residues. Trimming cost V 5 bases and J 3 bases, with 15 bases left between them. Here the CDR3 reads CSAPTSPPTDTQYF. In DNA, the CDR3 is TGCAGTGCTCCCACCTCCCCCCCGACAGATACGCAGTATTTT.

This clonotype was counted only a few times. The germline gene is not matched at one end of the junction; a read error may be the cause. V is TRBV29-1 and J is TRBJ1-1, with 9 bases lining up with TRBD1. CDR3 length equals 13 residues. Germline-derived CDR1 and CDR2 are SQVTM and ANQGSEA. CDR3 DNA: TGCGGCGCTTGCACAGGGGGCGGTACTGAGGCTTTCTTT. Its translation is CGACTGGGTEAFF.

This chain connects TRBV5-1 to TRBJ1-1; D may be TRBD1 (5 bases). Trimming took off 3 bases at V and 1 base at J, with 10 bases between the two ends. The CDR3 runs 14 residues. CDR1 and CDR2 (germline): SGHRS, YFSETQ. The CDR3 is CASSWGGENTEAFF. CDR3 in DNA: TGCGCCAGCAGCTGGGGCGGGGAGAACACTGAAGCTTTCTTT. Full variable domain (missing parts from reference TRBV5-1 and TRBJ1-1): KAGVTQTPRYLIKTRGQQVTLSCSPISGHRSVSWYQQTPGQGLQFLFEYFSETQRNKGNFPGRFSGRQFSNSRSEMNVSTLELGDSALYLCASSWGGENTEAFFGQGTRLTVV.

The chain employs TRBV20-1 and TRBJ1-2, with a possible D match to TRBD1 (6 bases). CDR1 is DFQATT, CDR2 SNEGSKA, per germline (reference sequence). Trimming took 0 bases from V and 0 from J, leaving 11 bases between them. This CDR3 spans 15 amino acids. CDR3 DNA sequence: TGCAGTGCTAGAGATCCCAGGGGTTCTAACTATGGCTACACCTTC. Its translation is CSARDPRGSNYGYTF.

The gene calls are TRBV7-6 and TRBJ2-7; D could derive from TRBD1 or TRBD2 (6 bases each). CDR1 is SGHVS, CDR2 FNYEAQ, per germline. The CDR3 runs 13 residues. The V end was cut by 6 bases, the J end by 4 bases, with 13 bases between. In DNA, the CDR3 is TGTGCCAGCAGTCCAGGGGAGGAGTACGAGCAGTACTTC. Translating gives CASSPGEEYEQYF.

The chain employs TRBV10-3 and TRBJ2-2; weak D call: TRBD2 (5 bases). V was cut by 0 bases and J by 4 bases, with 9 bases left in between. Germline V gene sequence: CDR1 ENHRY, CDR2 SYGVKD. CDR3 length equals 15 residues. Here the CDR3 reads CAISESGTSTGELFF. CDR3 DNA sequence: TGTGCCATCAGTGAGTCCGGTACTAGCACCGGGGAGCTGTTTTTT.

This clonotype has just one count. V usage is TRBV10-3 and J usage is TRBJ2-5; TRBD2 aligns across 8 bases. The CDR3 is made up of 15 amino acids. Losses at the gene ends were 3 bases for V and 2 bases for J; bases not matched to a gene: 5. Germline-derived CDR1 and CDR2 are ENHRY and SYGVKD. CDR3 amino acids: CAISEGGGLQETQYF. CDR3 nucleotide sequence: TGTGCCATCAGTGAAGGCGGGGGGCTACAAGAGACCCAGTACTTC.

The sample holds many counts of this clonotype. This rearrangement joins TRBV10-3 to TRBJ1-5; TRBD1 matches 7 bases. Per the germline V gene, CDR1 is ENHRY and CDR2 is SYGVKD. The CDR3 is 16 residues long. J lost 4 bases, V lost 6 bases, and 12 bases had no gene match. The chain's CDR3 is CAISDLQDRTNQPQHF. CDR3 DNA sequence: TGTGCCATCAGCGATTTACAGGACAGGACAAATCAGCCCCAGCATTTT.

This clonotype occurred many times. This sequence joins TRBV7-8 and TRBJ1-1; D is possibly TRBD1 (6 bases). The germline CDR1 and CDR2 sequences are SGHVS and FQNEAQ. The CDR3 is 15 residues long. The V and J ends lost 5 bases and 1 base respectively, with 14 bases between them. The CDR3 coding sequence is TGTGCCAGCAGCCCCAACGGGGGGCCGAACACTGAAGCTTTCTTT. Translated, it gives CASSPNGGPNTEAFF.

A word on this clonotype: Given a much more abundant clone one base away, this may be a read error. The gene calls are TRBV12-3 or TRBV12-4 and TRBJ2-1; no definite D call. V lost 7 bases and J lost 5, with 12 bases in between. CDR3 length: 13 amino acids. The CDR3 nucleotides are TGTGCCAGCACCAGAAACCGGCACAATGAGCAGTTCTTC. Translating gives CASTRNRHNEQFF.

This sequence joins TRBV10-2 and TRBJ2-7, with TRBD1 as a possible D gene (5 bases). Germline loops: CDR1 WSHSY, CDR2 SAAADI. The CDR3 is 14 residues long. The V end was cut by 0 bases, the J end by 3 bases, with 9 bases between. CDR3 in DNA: TGCGCCAGCAGTGAGTCAGGGGCAGTCTACGAGCAGTACTTC. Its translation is CASSESGAVYEQYF.

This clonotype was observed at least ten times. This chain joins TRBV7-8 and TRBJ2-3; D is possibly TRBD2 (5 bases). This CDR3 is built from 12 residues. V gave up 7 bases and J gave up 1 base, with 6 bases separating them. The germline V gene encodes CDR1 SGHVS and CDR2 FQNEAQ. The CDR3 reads CASNSGTDTQYF. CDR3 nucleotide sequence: TGTGCCAGCAATAGCGGCACAGATACGCAGTATTTT.

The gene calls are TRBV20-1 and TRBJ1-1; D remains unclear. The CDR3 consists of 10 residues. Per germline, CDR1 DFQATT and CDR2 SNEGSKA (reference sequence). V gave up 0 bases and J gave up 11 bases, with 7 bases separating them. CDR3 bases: TGCAGTGCTAGAGATGGACCGGCTTTCTTT. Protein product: CSARDGPAFF.

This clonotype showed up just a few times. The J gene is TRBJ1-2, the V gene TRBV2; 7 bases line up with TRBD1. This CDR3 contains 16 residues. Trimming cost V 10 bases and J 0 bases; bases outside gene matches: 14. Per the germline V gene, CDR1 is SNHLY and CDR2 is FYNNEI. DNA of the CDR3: TGTGCCACACCTCGCCGACAGGGCCGTACTAACTATGGCTACACCTTC. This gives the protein CATPRRQGRTNYGYTF.

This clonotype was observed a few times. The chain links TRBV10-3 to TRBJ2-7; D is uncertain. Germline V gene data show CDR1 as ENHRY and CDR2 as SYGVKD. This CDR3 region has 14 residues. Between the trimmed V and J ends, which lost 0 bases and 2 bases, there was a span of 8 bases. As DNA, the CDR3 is TGTGCCATCAGTGAGTCGATCGGAACCTACGAGCAGTACTTC. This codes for CAISESIGTYEQYF.

CDR3 sequence: CASSMASGGGFF. The CDR3 bases are TGTGCCAGTAGTATGGCTAGCGGGGGCGGGTTCTTC. The chain has TRBV19 and TRBJ2-1, with 10 nucleotides matching TRBD2. CDR3 length equals 12 residues. The germline V gene encodes CDR1 LNHDA and CDR2 SQIVND (reference sequence). With V trimmed by 3 bases and J by 15 bases, 5 bases remained unmatched.

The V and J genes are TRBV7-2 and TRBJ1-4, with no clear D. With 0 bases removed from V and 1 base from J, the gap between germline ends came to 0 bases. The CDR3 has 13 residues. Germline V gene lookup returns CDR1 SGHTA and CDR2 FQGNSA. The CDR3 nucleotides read TGTGCCAGCAGCTTAGCAACTAATGAAAAACTGTTTTTT. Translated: CASSLATNEKLFF. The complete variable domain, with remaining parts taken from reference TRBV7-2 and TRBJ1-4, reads GAGVSQSPSNKVTEKGKDVELRCDPISGHTALYWYRQSLGQGLEFLIYFQGNSAPDKSGLPSDRFSAERTGGSVSTLTIQRTQQEDSAVYLCASSLATNEKLFFGSGTQLSVL.

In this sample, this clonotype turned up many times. Here the CDR3 reads CASSFGNTIYF. CDR3 sequence (DNA): TGTGCCAGCAGCTTCGGGAACACCATATATTTT. This chain connects TRBV13 to TRBJ1-3, with D unclear. V lost 3 bases, J lost 7 bases, and 4 bases lay in between. Per the germline V gene, CDR1 is PRHDT and CDR2 is FYEKMQ (reference sequence). The CDR3 totals 11 residues.

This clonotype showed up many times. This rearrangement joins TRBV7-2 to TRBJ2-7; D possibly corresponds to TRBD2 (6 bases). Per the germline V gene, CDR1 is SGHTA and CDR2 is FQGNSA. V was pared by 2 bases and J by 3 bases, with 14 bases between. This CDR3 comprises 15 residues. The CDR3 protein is CASSLSMTGDYEQYF. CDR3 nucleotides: TGTGCCAGCAGCTTATCGATGACGGGGGACTACGAGCAGTACTTC. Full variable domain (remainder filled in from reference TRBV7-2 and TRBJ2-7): GAGVSQSPSNKVTEKGKDVELRCDPISGHTALYWYRQSLGQGLEFLIYFQGNSAPDKSGLPSDRFSAERTGGSVSTLTIQRTQQEDSAVYLCASSLSMTGDYEQYFGPGTRLTVT.

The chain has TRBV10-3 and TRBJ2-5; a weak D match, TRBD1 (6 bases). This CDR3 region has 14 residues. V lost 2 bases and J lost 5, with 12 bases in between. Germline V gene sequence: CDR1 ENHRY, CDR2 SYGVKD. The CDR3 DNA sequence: TGTGCCATCAGTGAGGTGGGGGCTGGGGAGACCCAGTACTTC. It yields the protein CAISEVGAGETQYF.